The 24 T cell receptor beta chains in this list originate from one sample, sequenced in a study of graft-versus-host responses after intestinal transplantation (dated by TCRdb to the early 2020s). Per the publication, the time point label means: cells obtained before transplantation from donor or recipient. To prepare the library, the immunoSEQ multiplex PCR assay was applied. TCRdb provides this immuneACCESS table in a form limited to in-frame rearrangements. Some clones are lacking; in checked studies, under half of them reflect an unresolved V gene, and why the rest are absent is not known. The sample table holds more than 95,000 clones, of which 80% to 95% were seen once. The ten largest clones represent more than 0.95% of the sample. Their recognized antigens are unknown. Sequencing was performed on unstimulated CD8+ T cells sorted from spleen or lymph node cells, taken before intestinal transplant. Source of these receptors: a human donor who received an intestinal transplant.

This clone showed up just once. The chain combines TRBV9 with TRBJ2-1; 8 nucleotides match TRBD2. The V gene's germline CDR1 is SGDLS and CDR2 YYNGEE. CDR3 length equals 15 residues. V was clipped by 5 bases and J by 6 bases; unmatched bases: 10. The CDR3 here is CASSGSGGSANEQFF. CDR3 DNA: TGTGCCAGCAGTGGCAGCGGGGGCTCTGCCAATGAGCAGTTCTTC.

CDR3 DNA: TGCGGGGGCGGGGCTAGCTCCTACGAGCAGTACTTC. This codes for CGGGASSYEQYF. This chain uses TRBV29-1 with TRBJ2-7, with D possibly being TRBD1 or TRBD2 (6 bases each). This CDR3 has 12 residues. Germline V gives CDR1 SQVTM, CDR2 ANQGSEA.

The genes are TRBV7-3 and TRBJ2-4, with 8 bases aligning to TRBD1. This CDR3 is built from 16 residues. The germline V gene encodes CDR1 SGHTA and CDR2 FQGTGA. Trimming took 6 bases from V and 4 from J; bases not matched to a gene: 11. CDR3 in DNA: TGTGCCAGCAGGTTCCCGACAGGGGAACTTAAAAACATTCAGTACTTC. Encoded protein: CASRFPTGELKNIQYF.

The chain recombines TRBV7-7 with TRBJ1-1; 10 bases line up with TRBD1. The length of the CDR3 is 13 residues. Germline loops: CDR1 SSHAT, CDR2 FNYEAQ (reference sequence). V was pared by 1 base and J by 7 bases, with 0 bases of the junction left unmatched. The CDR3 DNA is TGTGCCAGCAGCTTAGGGACAGGGGGTGAAGCTTTCTTT. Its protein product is CASSLGTGGEAFF. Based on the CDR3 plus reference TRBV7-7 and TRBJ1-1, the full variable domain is GAGVSQSPRYKVTKRGQDVTLRCDPISSHATLYWYQQALGQGPEFLTYFNYEAQPDKSGLPSDRFSAERPEGSISTLTIQRTEQRDSAMYRCASSLGTGGEAFFGQGTRLTVV.

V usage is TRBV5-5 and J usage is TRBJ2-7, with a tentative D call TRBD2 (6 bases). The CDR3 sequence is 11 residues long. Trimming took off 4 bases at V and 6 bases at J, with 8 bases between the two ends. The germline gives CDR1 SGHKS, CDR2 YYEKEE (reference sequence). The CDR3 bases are TGTGCCAGCAGCCGGGGGAGCGAGCAGTACTTC. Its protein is CASSRGSEQYF.

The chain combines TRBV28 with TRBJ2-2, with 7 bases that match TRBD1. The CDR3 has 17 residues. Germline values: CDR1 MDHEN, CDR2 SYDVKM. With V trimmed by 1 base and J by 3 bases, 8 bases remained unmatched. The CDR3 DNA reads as TGTGCCAGCAGTTTATTTTCTGGGACAGCCTACACCGGGGAGCTGTTTTTT. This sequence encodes CASSLFSGTAYTGELFF.

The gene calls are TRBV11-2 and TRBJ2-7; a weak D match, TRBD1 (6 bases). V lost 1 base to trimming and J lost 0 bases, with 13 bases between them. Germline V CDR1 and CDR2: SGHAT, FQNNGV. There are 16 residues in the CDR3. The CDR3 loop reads CASSLGGPSSSYEQYF. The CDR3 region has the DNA TGTGCCAGCAGCTTAGGGGGGCCTTCGAGCTCCTACGAGCAGTACTTC.

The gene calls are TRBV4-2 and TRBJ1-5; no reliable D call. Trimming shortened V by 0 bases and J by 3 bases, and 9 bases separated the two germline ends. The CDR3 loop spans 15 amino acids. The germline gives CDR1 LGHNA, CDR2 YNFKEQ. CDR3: CASSQERTHNQPQHF. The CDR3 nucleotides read TGTGCCAGCAGCCAAGAGCGGACTCACAATCAGCCCCAGCATTTT.

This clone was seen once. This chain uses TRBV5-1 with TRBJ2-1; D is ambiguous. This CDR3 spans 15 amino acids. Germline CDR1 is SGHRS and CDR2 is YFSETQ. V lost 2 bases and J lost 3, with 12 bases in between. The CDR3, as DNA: TGCGCCAGCAGCTTCAAGAGAATACTCTACAATGAGCAGTTCTTC. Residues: CASSFKRILYNEQFF.

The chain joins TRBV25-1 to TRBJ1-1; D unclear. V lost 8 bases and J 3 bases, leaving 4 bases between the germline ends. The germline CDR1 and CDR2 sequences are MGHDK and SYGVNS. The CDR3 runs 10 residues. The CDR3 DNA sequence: TGTGCCAGCGCAGACACTGAAGCTTTCTTT. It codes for CASADTEAFF.

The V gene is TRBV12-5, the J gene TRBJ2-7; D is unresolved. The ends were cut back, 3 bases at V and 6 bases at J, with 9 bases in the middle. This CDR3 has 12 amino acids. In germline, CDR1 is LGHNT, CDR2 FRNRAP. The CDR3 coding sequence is TGTGCTAGTGGTTTACCCAACCTCGAGCAGTACTTC. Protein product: CASGLPNLEQYF.

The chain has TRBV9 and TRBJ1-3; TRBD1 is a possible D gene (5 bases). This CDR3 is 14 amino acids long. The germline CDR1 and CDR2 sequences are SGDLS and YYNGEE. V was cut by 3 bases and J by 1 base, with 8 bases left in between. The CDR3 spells CASSAQGSGNTIYF. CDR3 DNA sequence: TGTGCCAGCAGCGCTCAGGGTTCTGGAAACACCATATATTTT. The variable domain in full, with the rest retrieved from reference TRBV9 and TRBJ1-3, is DSGVTQTPKHLITATGQRVTLRCSPRSGDLSVYWYQQSLDQGLQFLIQYYNGEERAKGNILERFSAQQFPDLHSELNLSSLELGDSALYFCASSAQGSGNTIYFGEGSWLTVV.

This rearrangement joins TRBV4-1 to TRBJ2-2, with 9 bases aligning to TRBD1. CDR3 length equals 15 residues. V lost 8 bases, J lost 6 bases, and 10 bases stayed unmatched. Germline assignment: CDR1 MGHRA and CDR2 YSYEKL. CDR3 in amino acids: CASVQGDRVSGELFF. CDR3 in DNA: TGCGCCAGCGTTCAGGGGGACAGGGTGTCCGGGGAGCTGTTTTTT.

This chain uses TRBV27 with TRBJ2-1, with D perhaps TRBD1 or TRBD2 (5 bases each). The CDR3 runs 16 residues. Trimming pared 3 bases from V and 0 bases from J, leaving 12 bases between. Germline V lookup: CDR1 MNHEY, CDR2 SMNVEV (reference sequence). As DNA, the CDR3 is TGTGCCAGCAGTTTTGAGGGGCTGAGCTCCTACAATGAGCAGTTCTTC. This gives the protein CASSFEGLSSYNEQFF.

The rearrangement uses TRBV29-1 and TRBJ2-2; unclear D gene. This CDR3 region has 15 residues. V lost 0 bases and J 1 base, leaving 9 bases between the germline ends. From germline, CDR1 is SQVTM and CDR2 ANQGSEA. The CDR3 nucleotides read TGCAGCGTTGAAGACCACCGGAAGAACACCGGGGAGCTGTTTTTT. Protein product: CSVEDHRKNTGELFF.

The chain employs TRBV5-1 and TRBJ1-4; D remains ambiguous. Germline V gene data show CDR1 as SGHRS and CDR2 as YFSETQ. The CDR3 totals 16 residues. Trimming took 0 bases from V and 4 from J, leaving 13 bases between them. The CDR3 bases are TGCGCCAGCAGCTTGGTGCCCGCAGAATATAATGAAAAACTGTTTTTT. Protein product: CASSLVPAEYNEKLFF.

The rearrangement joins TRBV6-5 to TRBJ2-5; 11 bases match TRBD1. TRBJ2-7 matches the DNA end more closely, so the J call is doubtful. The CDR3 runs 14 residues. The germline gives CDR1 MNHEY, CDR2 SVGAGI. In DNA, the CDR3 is TGTGCCAGCAGTTATGGACAGGGGGCTTACGAGCAGTACTTC. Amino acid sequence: CASSYGQGAYEQYF.

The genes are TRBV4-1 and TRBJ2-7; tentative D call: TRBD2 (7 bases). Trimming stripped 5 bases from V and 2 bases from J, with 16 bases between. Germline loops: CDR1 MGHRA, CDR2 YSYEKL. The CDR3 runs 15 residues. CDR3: CASSAGRGGAYEQYF. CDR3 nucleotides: TGCGCCAGCAGCGCAGGGAGGGGGGGGGCCTACGAGCAGTACTTC.

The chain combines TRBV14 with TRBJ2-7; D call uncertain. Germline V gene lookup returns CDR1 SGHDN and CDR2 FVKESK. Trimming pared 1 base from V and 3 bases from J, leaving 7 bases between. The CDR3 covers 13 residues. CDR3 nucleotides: TGTGCCAGCAGCCAAGGGGCTTTCTACGAGCAGTACTTC. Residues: CASSQGAFYEQYF.

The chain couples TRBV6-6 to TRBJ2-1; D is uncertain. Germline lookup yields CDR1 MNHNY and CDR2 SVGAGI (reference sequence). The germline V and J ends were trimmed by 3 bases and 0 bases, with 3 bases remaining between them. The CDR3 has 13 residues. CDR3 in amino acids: CASSYYSYNEQFF. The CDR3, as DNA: TGTGCCAGCAGTTATTACTCCTACAATGAGCAGTTCTTC.

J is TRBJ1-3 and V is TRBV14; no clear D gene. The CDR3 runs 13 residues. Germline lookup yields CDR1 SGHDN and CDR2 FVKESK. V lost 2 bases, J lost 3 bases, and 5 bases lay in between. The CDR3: CASSQFFGNTIYF. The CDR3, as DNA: TGTGCCAGCAGCCAATTTTTTGGAAACACCATATATTTT. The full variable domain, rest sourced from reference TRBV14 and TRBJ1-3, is EAGVTQFPSHSVIEKGQTVTLRCDPISGHDNLYWYRRVMGKEIKFLLHFVKESKQDESGMPNNRFLAERTGGTYSTLKVQPAELEDSGVYFCASSQFFGNTIYFGEGSWLTVV.

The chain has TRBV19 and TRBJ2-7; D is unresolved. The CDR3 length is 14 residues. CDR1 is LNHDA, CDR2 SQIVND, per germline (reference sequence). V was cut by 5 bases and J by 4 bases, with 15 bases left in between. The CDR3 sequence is CASSLGPLQYEQYF. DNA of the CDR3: TGTGCCAGTAGTCTAGGGCCCCTTCAATACGAGCAGTACTTC.

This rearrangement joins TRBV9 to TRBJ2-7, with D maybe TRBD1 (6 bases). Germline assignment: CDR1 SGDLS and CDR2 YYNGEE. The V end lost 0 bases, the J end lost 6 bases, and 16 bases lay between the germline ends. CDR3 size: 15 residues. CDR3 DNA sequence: TGTGCCAGCAGCGTAGGTTCAGGGGTGGGGCGCGAGCAGTACTTC. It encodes CASSVGSGVGREQYF.

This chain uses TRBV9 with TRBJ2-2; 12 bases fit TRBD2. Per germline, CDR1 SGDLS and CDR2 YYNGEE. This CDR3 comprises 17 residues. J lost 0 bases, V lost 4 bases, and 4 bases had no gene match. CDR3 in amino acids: CASSPRLAGANTGELFF. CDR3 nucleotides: TGTGCCAGCAGCCCCCGACTAGCGGGAGCGAACACCGGGGAGCTGTTTTTT.